The present TCR beta chain was sequenced within a study of blood T cell repertoires in COVID-19. Study background: Acute and convalescent COVID-19 samples came from the United States, Italy and Spain.

This clone was seen just once. Germline V gene sequence: CDR1 SGHTA, CDR2 FQGNSA. V lost 8 bases to trimming and J lost 9 bases, with 11 bases between them. The length of the CDR3 is 11 residues. Authors' methods: Reference gene primer amplification yielded estimated nucleated cell counts. Profiled with immunoSEQ multiplex PCR; TCRdb holds only in-frame clones, not every one. Clonal size and the V and J genes are those of that table, whereas D and trimming came from the DNA. The table shows a few hundred thousand clones, with approximately 83% occurring only once. This clonotype originated in a woman aged 25 to 39 who had recovered from COVID-19. The V call is TRBV7-2, the J call TRBJ2-1; D is possibly TRBD2 (6 bases). The sequenced material came from peripheral blood. CDR3 in DNA: TGTGCCAGCGGGGGGTACGCTGAGCAGTTCTTC. Amino acid sequence: CASGGYAEQFF.